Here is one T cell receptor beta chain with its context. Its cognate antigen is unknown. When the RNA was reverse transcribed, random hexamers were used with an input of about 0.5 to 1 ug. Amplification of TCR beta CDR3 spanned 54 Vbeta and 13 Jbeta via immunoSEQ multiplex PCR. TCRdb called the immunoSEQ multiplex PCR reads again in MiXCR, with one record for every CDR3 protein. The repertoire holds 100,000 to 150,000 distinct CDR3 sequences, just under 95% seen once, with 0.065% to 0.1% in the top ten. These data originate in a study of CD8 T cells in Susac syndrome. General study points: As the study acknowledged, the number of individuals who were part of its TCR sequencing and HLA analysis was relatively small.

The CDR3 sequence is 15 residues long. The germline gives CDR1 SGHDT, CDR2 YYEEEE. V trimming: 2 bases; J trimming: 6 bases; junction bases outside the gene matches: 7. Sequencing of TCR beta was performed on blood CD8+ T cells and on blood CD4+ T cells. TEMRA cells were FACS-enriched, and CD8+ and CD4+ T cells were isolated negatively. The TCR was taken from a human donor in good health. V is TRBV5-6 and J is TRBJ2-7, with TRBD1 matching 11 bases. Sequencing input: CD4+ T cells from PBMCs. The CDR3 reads CASSFLDRGPFEQYF. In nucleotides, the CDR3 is TGTGCCAGCAGCTTTTTGGACAGGGGGCCGTTCGAGCAGTACTTC.